Presented here are 27 T cell receptor beta chains from one specimen sequenced in a study of blood T cell repertoires in COVID-19. Produced via immunoSEQ multiplex PCR; TCRdb's table is partial and in-frame only. There are around 160,000 clones in the sample; about 88% occur only once, and roughly 2% lies in the top ten. The sequenced sample was peripheral blood. The receptors come from a human donor in a cohort sampled during active COVID-19.

The V and J genes are TRBV6-5 and TRBJ2-2; 7 bases map to TRBD2. The CDR3 has 14 residues. V gave up 6 bases and J gave up 4 bases; unmatched junction bases: 5. CDR1 is MNHEY and CDR2 is SVGAGI in the germline V gene. The CDR3 protein is CASRPGGSTGELFF. Written as DNA, the CDR3 is TGTGCCAGCAGGCCGGGCGGGAGCACCGGGGAGCTGTTTTTT.

This clone was counted once. The chain is built from TRBV19 and TRBJ1-1; tentatively, D is TRBD1 (5 bases). V lost 1 base to trimming and J lost 5 bases, with 14 bases between them. Germline CDR1 and CDR2: LNHDA and SQIVND (reference sequence). The CDR3 sequence is 15 residues long. CDR3 DNA: TGTGCCAGTAGTATAGGGTCAGGGTGGTATACTGAAGCTTTCTTT. Translation: CASSIGSGWYTEAFF. Based on the CDR3 plus reference TRBV19 and TRBJ1-1, the full variable domain is DGGITQSPKYLFRKEGQNVTLSCEQNLNHDAMYWYRQDPGQGLRLIYYSQIVNDFQKGDIAEGYSVSREKKESFPLTVTSAQKNPTAFYLCASSIGSGWYTEAFFGQGTRLTVV.

The chain carries TRBV5-6 and TRBJ1-1; D is unresolved. The ends were cut back, 0 bases at V and 1 base at J, with 4 bases in the middle. Germline assignment: CDR1 SGHDT and CDR2 YYEEEE. There are 13 residues in the CDR3. The CDR3 coding sequence is TGTGCCAGCAGCTTGGGAGGGAACACTGAAGCTTTCTTT. This sequence encodes CASSLGGNTEAFF. The full variable domain, rest sourced from reference TRBV5-6 and TRBJ1-1, is DAGVTQSPTHLIKTRGQQVTLRCSPKSGHDTVSWYQQALGQGPQFIFQYYEEEERQRGNFPDRFSGHQFPNYSSELNVNALLLGDSALYLCASSLGGNTEAFFGQGTRLTVV.

The chain recombines TRBV7-2 with TRBJ2-3; 7 bases are a match to TRBD1. Germline assignment: CDR1 SGHTA and CDR2 FQGNSA. Germline trimming cut 1 base from V and 3 bases from J; bases unmatched to any gene: 4. This CDR3 has 15 residues. The DNA of the CDR3 is TGTGCCAGCAGCTTAGTCTCAGGGGGAACAGATACGCAGTATTTT. Its translation is CASSLVSGGTDTQYF.

V and J are TRBV3-1 (or the pseudogene TRBV3-2) and TRBJ2-2; 12 nucleotides match TRBD1. The ends lost 1 base at V and 5 bases at J; junction bases unmatched: 2. The CDR3 totals 16 residues. Germline V lookup: CDR1 LGHDT, CDR2 YNNKEL (reference sequence). The CDR3 sequence: CASSQGGQGATGELFF. Written as DNA, the CDR3 is TGTGCCAGCAGCCAAGGGGGACAGGGGGCAACCGGGGAGCTGTTTTTT.

The chain carries TRBV2 and TRBJ1-1; TRBD1 matches at 10 bases. Germline lookup yields CDR1 SNHLY and CDR2 FYNNEI. The ends lost 8 bases at V and 1 base at J; junction bases unmatched: 7. This CDR3 region has 15 residues. The CDR3 nucleotides read TGTGCCAGCCTGACAGGGGGCGCGGGGAACACTGAAGCTTTCTTT. It is translated as CASLTGGAGNTEAFF.

The chain couples TRBV2 to TRBJ2-3, with 9 bases identical to TRBD1. With 7 bases clipped from V and 4 bases from J, the junction kept 9 bases outside the gene matches. Looked up from germline, CDR1 is SNHLY and CDR2 is FYNNEI. The CDR3 loop spans 15 amino acids. This CDR3 reads CASTIATGGADTQYF. In DNA form, the CDR3 reads TGTGCCAGCACAATAGCGACAGGGGGGGCAGATACGCAGTATTTT.

The chain links TRBV15 to TRBJ1-5; D is undetermined. Germline values: CDR1 LNHNV, CDR2 YYDKDF (reference sequence). Trimming removed 3 bases from V and 0 bases from J, with 9 bases in between. The CDR3 is made up of 15 amino acids. CDR3 sequence: CATSRGQISNQPQHF. The CDR3 coding sequence is TGTGCCACCAGCAGGGGCCAAATTAGCAATCAGCCCCAGCATTTT.

The chain has TRBV7-9 and TRBJ2-2, with 7 bases fitting TRBD1. The V and J ends lost 6 bases and 0 bases, in that order; junction bases with no gene match: 4. The CDR3 has 15 residues. CDR1 SEHNR and CDR2 FQNEAQ come from the germline V gene (reference sequence). CDR3 protein: CASSHTGANTGELFF. DNA for the CDR3: TGTGCCAGCAGTCATACAGGGGCGAACACCGGGGAGCTGTTTTTT.

The V call is TRBV9, the J call TRBJ2-2, with D perhaps matching TRBD2 (6 bases). The germline gives CDR1 SGDLS, CDR2 YYNGEE. The CDR3 has 15 residues. Trimming stripped 0 bases from V and 6 bases from J, with 12 bases between. The CDR3 DNA reads TGTGCCAGCAGCGTAGCGGGAGTTGTAGCCGGGGAGCTGTTTTTT. It translates to CASSVAGVVAGELFF. The whole variable domain, remainder taken from reference TRBV9 and TRBJ2-2, is DSGVTQTPKHLITATGQRVTLRCSPRSGDLSVYWYQQSLDQGLQFLIQYYNGEERAKGNILERFSAQQFPDLHSELNLSSLELGDSALYFCASSVAGVVAGELFFGEGSRLTVL.

This clone has just one count. The rearrangement uses TRBV5-6 and TRBJ2-6; 9 nucleotides align to TRBD1. CDR3 size: 18 residues. V was pared by 3 bases and J by 0 bases, with 7 bases of the junction left unmatched. In germline, CDR1 is SGHDT, CDR2 YYEEEE. CDR3 DNA: TGTGCCAGCAGCTCCTACGGGACAGGGCGCTCTGGGGCCAACGTCCTGACTTTC. It is translated as CASSSYGTGRSGANVLTF.

V and J are TRBV18 and TRBJ2-3; 8 positions agree with TRBD1. The germline gives CDR1 KGHSH, CDR2 LQKENI. The CDR3 length is 15 residues. Unmatched junction bases numbered 4, after V lost 5 bases and J lost 0 bases. The DNA for the CDR3 is TGTGCCAGCTCAATGAGACAGGGGAGCACAGATACGCAGTATTTT. Translated: CASSMRQGSTDTQYF.

V is TRBV5-5 and J is TRBJ2-7; 9 positions agree with TRBD1. The V gene's germline CDR1 is SGHKS and CDR2 YYEKEE (reference sequence). V gave up 2 bases and J gave up 3 bases; unmatched junction bases: 3. The CDR3 sequence is 14 residues long. This CDR3 is CASSLRTGVYEQYF. CDR3 DNA sequence: TGTGCCAGCAGCTTAAGGACAGGGGTCTACGAGCAGTACTTC.

V and J are TRBV28 and TRBJ1-6; 9 nucleotides match TRBD1. Losses at the gene ends were 11 bases for V and 5 bases for J; bases not matched to a gene: 10. This CDR3 region has 15 residues. Looked up from germline, CDR1 is MDHEN and CDR2 is SYDVKM. CDR3 nucleotide sequence: TGTGCCGGAGGAGGAACAGGGGGCAATAATTCACCCCTCCACTTT. The encoded protein is CAGGGTGGNNSPLHF.

V is TRBV5-5 and J is TRBJ2-1, with D perhaps TRBD1 (6 bases). The CDR3 is 15 residues long. Germline CDR1 SGHKS, CDR2 YYEKEE (reference sequence). Trimming pared 4 bases from V and 0 bases from J, leaving 11 bases between. As DNA, the CDR3 is TGTGCCAGCAGCCTCGAGACAGGCTCCTACAATGAGCAGTTCTTC. Protein sequence: CASSLETGSYNEQFF.

The V call is TRBV2, the J call TRBJ2-5; TRBD1 matches 8 bases. The V gene's germline CDR1 is SNHLY and CDR2 FYNNEI. The CDR3 runs 13 residues. Losses at the gene ends were 6 bases for V and 1 base for J; bases not matched to a gene: 1. CDR3 DNA: TGTGCCAGCAGAGGACAGGGCCAAGAGACCCAGTACTTC. Its translation is CASRGQGQETQYF.

The J gene is TRBJ2-3, the V gene TRBV6-6, with 10 bases matching TRBD2. Trimming cost V 5 bases and J 1 base; bases outside gene matches: 9. Germline CDR1 MNHNY, CDR2 SVGAGI (reference sequence). The length of the CDR3 is 17 residues. The CDR3 loop reads CASSPPGLAGGTDTQYF. The CDR3 region has the DNA TGTGCCAGCAGTCCGCCGGGGCTAGCGGGGGGCACAGATACGCAGTATTTT.

The table lists this clone with a count of one. V and J are TRBV6-6 and TRBJ2-3, with D tentatively TRBD2 (5 bases). The germline CDR1 and CDR2 sequences are MNHNY and SVGAGI (reference sequence). Between the trimmed V and J ends, which lost 5 bases and 1 base, there was a span of 19 bases. The CDR3 runs 17 residues. The CDR3 is CASSRFPGLAGTDTQYF. CDR3 DNA: TGTGCCAGCAGTAGATTCCCTGGGCTAGCTGGCACAGATACGCAGTATTTT.

The chain is built from TRBV5-5 and TRBJ1-4; TRBD1 is a possible D gene (5 bases). Trimming pared 4 bases from V and 8 bases from J, leaving 21 bases between. Germline loops: CDR1 SGHKS, CDR2 YYEKEE (reference sequence). CDR3 length equals 16 residues. The CDR3 loop reads CASSPGVGGGSEKLFF. In DNA form, the CDR3 reads TGTGCCAGCAGCCCGGGAGTAGGCGGGGGATCGGAAAAACTGTTTTTT.

The chain joins TRBV9 to TRBJ2-3, with TRBD2 as a possible D gene (6 bases). There are 13 residues in the CDR3. V lost 0 bases and J 4 bases, leaving 6 bases between the germline ends. CDR1 is SGDLS, CDR2 YYNGEE, per germline. CDR3: CASSVGGADTQYF. CDR3 DNA sequence: TGTGCCAGCAGCGTAGGGGGGGCAGATACGCAGTATTTT.

The chain employs TRBV21-1 and TRBJ1-5; the D segment call TRBD1 is taken from the table without a DNA check. TRBV21-1 is annotated as a pseudogene. CDR3 length equals 17 residues. DNA of the CDR3: TGTGCCAGCAGCCGACAGGGAAGGGGGTATAGCAATCAGCCCCAGCATTTT. It translates to CASSRQGRGYSNQPQHF.

This clone was detected once. The chain combines TRBV5-1 with TRBJ2-6; TRBD1 aligns across 8 bases. This CDR3 has 19 amino acids. Germline CDR1 is SGHRS and CDR2 is YFSETQ. After removal of 4 bases from V and 1 base from J, the junction contained 13 bases not matched to a gene. The CDR3, as DNA: TGCGCCAGCAGCCGGACCTCAGGGGGCTTGAATTCTGGGGCCAACGTCCTGACTTTC. It encodes CASSRTSGGLNSGANVLTF. Looking up the rest from reference TRBV5-1 and TRBJ2-6 gives the full variable domain: KAGVTQTPRYLIKTRGQQVTLSCSPISGHRSVSWYQQTPGQGLQFLFEYFSETQRNKGNFPGRFSGRQFSNSRSEMNVSTLELGDSALYLCASSRTSGGLNSGANVLTFGAGSRLTVL.

V and J are TRBV29-1 and TRBJ1-2; 8 bases are shared with TRBD1. J gave up 3 bases and V 7 bases, and 4 bases lay outside the gene matches. Germline loops: CDR1 SQVTM, CDR2 ANQGSEA. This CDR3 has 12 amino acids. The CDR3 loop reads CSAVTGDYGYTF. The DNA of the CDR3 is TGCAGCGCCGTGACAGGGGACTATGGCTACACCTTC.

The CDR3 coding sequence is TGTGCCAGCAGTCATCGGGGGGGTTTATACACTGAAGCTTTCTTT. Its translation is CASSHRGGLYTEAFF. V is TRBV6-2 or TRBV6-3 and J is TRBJ1-1, with a tentative D call TRBD1 (5 bases). V dropped 5 bases and J dropped 3 bases, with 16 bases sitting between them. The CDR3 totals 15 residues. Germline V gene data show CDR1 as MNHEY and CDR2 as SVGEGT.

The chain combines TRBV4-1 with TRBJ2-7; 8 nucleotides agree with TRBD2. This CDR3 spans 14 amino acids. The V gene's germline CDR1 is MGHRA and CDR2 YSYEKL. With 4 bases clipped from V and 4 bases from J, the junction kept 6 bases outside the gene matches. DNA of the CDR3: TGCGCCAGCAGCCCAGGACTAGCCGAGTACGAGCAGTACTTC. Translated: CASSPGLAEYEQYF.

V usage is TRBV7-2 and J usage is TRBJ2-7, with 10 bases lining up with TRBD2. This CDR3 comprises 17 residues. J gave up 6 bases and V 4 bases, and 15 bases lay outside the gene matches. Germline V lookup: CDR1 SGHTA, CDR2 FQGNSA. CDR3 nucleotide sequence: TGTGCCAGCAGCTCAGGACTAGCGGAAGACCCCTTTGGCGAGCAGTACTTC. This codes for CASSSGLAEDPFGEQYF.

The chain uses TRBV19 and TRBJ2-1; D is ambiguous. V lost 7 bases to trimming and J lost 0 bases, with 7 bases between them. The germline CDR1 and CDR2 sequences are LNHDA and SQIVND (reference sequence). There are 13 residues in the CDR3. CDR3 protein: CASKYSSYNEQFF. CDR3 DNA: TGTGCCAGTAAATACAGCTCCTACAATGAGCAGTTCTTC.